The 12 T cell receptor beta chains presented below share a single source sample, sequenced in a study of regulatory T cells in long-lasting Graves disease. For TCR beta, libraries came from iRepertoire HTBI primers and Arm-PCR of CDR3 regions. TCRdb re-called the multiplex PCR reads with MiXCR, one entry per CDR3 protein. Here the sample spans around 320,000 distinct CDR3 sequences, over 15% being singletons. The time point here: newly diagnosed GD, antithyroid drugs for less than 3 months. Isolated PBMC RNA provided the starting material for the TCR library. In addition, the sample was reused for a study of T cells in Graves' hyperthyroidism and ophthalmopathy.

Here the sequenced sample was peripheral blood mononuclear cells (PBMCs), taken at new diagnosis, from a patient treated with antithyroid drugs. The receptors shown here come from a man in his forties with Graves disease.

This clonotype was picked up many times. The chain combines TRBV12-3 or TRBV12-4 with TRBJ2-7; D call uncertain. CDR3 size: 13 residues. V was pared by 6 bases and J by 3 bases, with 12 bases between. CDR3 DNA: TGTGCCAGCAGCCCAACTTACAACTACGAGCAGTACTTC. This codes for CASSPTYNYEQYF.

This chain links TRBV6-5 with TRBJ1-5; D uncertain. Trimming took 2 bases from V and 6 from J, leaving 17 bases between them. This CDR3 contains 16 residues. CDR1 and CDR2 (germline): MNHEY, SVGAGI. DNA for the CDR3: TGTGCCAGCAGTTACGGGTCGACGGACCTCGGTCAGCCCCAGCATTTT. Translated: CASSYGSTDLGQPQHF.

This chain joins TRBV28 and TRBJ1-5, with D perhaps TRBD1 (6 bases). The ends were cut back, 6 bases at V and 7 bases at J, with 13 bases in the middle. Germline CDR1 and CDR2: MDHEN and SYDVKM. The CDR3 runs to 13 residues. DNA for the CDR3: TGTGCCAGCAGCACGTCGGGGGCACAGCCCCAGCATTTT. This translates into CASSTSGAQPQHF.

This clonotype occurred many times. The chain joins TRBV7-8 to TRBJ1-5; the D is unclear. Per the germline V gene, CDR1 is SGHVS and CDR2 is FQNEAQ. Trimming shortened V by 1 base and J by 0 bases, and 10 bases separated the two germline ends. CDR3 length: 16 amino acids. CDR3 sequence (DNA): TGTGCCAGCAGCTTAGTGTTAGGGTATAGCAATCAGCCCCAGCATTTT. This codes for CASSLVLGYSNQPQHF.

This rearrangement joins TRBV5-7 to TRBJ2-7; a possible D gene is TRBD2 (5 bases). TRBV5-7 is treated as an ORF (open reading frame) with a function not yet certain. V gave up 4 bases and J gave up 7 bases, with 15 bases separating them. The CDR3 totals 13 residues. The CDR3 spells CASSPLIRDEQYF. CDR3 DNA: TGTGCCAGCAGCCCACTCATCCGGGATGAGCAGTACTTC.

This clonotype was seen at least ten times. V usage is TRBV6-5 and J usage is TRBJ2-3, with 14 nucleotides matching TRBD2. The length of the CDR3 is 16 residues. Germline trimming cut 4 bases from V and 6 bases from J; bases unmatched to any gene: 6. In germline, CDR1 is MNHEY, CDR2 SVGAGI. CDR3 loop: CASSFTGLAGGDTQYF. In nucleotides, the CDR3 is TGTGCCAGCAGTTTCACCGGACTAGCGGGGGGTGATACGCAGTATTTT.

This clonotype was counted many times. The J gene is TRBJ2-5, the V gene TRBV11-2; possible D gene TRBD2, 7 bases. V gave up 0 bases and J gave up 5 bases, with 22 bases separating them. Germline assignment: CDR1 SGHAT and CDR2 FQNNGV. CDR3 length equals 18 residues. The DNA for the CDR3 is TGTGCCAGCAGCTTAGATGGTCGTTATGGGGGGGGCTTGGAGACCCAGTACTTC. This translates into CASSLDGRYGGGLETQYF.

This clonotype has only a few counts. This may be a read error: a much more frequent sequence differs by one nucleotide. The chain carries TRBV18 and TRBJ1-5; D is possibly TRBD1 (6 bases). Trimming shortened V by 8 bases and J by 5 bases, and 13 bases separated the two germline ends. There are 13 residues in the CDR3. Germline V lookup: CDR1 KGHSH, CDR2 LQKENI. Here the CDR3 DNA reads TGTGCCAGCCCACTGGGGGCCGATCAGCCCCAGCATTTT. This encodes CASPLGADQPQHF.

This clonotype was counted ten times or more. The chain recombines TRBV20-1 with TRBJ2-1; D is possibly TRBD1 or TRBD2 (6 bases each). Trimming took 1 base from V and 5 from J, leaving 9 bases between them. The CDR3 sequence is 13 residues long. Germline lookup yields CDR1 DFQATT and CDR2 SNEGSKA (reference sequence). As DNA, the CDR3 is TGCAGTGCTAGAGGGGGGGCCCACAATGAGCAGTTCTTC. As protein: CSARGGAHNEQFF.

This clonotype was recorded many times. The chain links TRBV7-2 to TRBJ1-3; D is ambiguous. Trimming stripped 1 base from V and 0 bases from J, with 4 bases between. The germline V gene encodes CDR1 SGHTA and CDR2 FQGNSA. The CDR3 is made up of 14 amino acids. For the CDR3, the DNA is TGTGCCAGCAGCTTAGTTATCTCTGGAAACACCATATATTTT. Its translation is CASSLVISGNTIYF.

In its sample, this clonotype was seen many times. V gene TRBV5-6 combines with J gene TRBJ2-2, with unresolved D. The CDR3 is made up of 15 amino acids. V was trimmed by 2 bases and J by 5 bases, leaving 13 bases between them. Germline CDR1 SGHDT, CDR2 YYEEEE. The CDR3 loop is CASSLPISGTGELFF. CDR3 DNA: TGTGCCAGCAGCTTACCTATTTCTGGGACCGGGGAGCTGTTTTTT.

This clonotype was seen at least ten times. The CDR3 DNA reads as TGTGCCAGCAGCCCAGGGTTCGGGGGCAATCAGCCCCAGCATTTT. This translates into CASSPGFGGNQPQHF. This sequence joins TRBV28 and TRBJ1-5; tentatively, D is TRBD1 (5 bases). The germline CDR1 and CDR2 sequences are MDHEN and SYDVKM. This CDR3 is built from 15 residues. Trimming removed 6 bases from V and 2 bases from J, with 14 bases in between.